The 16 T cell receptor beta chains reported below all come from one sample, sequenced in a study of shared clonotypes between healthy human individuals. Assay: immunoSEQ multiplex PCR; the TCRdb copy retains only in-frame clones and omits some. The sample consists of around 750,000 clones, around two thirds of them appearing once. The source material was memory CD4+ T cells sorted from blood. Subset noted: CD45RA-negative fraction. The receptors were sampled from a woman aged 25 to 39 in good health.

This clone was counted a few times. J is TRBJ2-3 and V is TRBV27; D might be TRBD2 (6 bases). V was pared by 4 bases and J by 9 bases, with 8 bases between. Germline CDR1 is MNHEY and CDR2 is SMNVEV (reference sequence). This CDR3 region has 11 residues. The CDR3 spells CASSSGVTQYF. CDR3 nucleotides: TGTGCCAGCAGTTCGGGGGTAACGCAGTATTTT.

This chain joins TRBV5-1 and TRBJ2-7; 12 positions agree with TRBD2. The CDR3 spans 17 residues. Germline values: CDR1 SGHRS, CDR2 YFSETQ. The V and J ends lost 0 bases and 5 bases, in that order; junction bases with no gene match: 9. Here the CDR3 DNA reads TGCGCCAGCAGCTTGGCCAGGACTAGCGGGATTCGGAACGAGCAGTACTTC. It encodes CASSLARTSGIRNEQYF.

V gene TRBV19 combines with J gene TRBJ2-1, with D possibly being TRBD1 (6 bases). The V gene's germline CDR1 is LNHDA and CDR2 SQIVND (reference sequence). The CDR3 loop spans 16 amino acids. Trimming removed 7 bases at V and 3 bases at J, with 19 bases between. The CDR3 sequence: CASKGGTGFGYNEQFF. CDR3 in DNA: TGTGCCAGTAAAGGCGGAACAGGGTTTGGCTACAATGAGCAGTTCTTC.

The chain recombines TRBV11-2 with TRBJ2-1; perhaps TRBD2 as D (5 bases). CDR3 length equals 13 residues. Trimming took 0 bases from V and 9 from J, leaving 9 bases between them. Looked up from germline, CDR1 is SGHAT and CDR2 is FQNNGV. The CDR3 sequence: CASSLDHGGEQFF. The CDR3 DNA is TGTGCCAGCAGCTTAGACCACGGAGGTGAGCAGTTCTTC.

V gene TRBV5-1 combines with J gene TRBJ2-5; tentatively, D is TRBD1 or TRBD2 (5 bases each). Germline V CDR1 and CDR2: SGHRS, YFSETQ. This CDR3 spans 14 amino acids. V was trimmed by 2 bases and J by 1 base, leaving 9 bases between them. For the CDR3, the DNA is TGCGCCAGCAGCTTCGGGACCCTCCAAGAGACCCAGTACTTC. Protein product: CASSFGTLQETQYF.

The sample holds a few counts of this clone. The chain combines TRBV5-1 with TRBJ2-3, with TRBD1 matching 9 bases. After removal of 4 bases from V and 3 bases from J, the junction contained 9 bases not matched to a gene. The CDR3 sequence is 16 residues long. CDR1 is SGHRS and CDR2 is YFSETQ in the germline V gene. CDR3 DNA: TGCGCCAGCAGCACTGGAGGGGGGACAGGGACAGATACGCAGTATTTT. This gives the protein CASSTGGGTGTDTQYF.

In its sample, this clone was seen a few times. V is TRBV2 and J is TRBJ2-7; 8 bases align to TRBD2. V lost 5 bases and J lost 7; bases outside the gene matches: 10. This CDR3 has 14 amino acids. Germline V CDR1 and CDR2: SNHLY, FYNNEI. The CDR3 protein is CASSSQRGTTEQYF. DNA for the CDR3: TGTGCCAGCAGTAGTCAGCGGGGGACTACGGAGCAGTACTTC.

This clone was detected a few times. V is TRBV28 and J is TRBJ2-2; the D is unclear. The CDR3 has 13 amino acids. Germline V gene data show CDR1 as MDHEN and CDR2 as SYDVKM. V lost 5 bases and J lost 7, with 11 bases in between. The CDR3 sequence: CASSIGWVGELFF. DNA of the CDR3: TGTGCCAGCAGTATAGGGTGGGTCGGGGAGCTGTTTTTT.

As to this clone: This same CDR3 is encoded by further DNA sequences in the sample. The chain links TRBV4-1 to TRBJ1-2; D call uncertain. This CDR3 comprises 14 residues. Deletions cut 1 base from V and 2 bases from J, with 8 bases between. Per germline, CDR1 MGHRA and CDR2 YSYEKL. CDR3 coding DNA: TGCGCCAGCAGCCAAGTGACGGGAAACTATGGCTACACCTTC. Its translation: CASSQVTGNYGYTF.

This clone has only a few counts. Other DNA sequences of this sample code for an identical CDR3. The rearrangement uses TRBV5-1 and TRBJ2-7, with 7 bases that match TRBD2. V trimming: 4 bases; J trimming: 1 base; junction bases outside the gene matches: 5. In germline, CDR1 is SGHRS, CDR2 YFSETQ. CDR3 length: 14 residues. CDR3 bases: TGCGCCAGCAGCCTGGGCGGGGGTTCCTACGAGCAGTACTTC. Translation gives CASSLGGGSYEQYF. The full variable domain, its missing parts supplied by reference TRBV5-1 and TRBJ2-7, is KAGVTQTPRYLIKTRGQQVTLSCSPISGHRSVSWYQQTPGQGLQFLFEYFSETQRNKGNFPGRFSGRQFSNSRSEMNVSTLELGDSALYLCASSLGGGSYEQYFGPGTRLTVT.

The V gene is TRBV28, the J gene TRBJ2-3, with TRBD2 identical over 9 bases. The junction had 2 bases not matched to a gene; V was cut back by 2 bases and J by 2 bases. Germline V gives CDR1 MDHEN, CDR2 SYDVKM. The CDR3 sequence is 15 residues long. In DNA, the CDR3 is TGTGCCAGCAGTTTAGCGGGAGGGCTCACAGATACGCAGTATTTT. It encodes CASSLAGGLTDTQYF.

The chain uses TRBV27 and TRBJ2-3; D is uncertain. CDR3 length equals 14 residues. Trimming cost V 5 bases and J 2 bases, with 11 bases left between them. Germline V gene lookup returns CDR1 MNHEY and CDR2 SMNVEV (reference sequence). CDR3: CASSPWSATDTQYF. Here the CDR3 DNA reads TGTGCCAGCAGTCCTTGGTCAGCCACAGATACGCAGTATTTT.

This clone was seen at least ten times. This rearrangement joins TRBV5-1 to TRBJ1-1; 7 bases line up with TRBD1. Germline assignment: CDR1 SGHRS and CDR2 YFSETQ. This CDR3 is built from 16 residues. V was pared by 4 bases and J by 3 bases, with 12 bases of the junction left unmatched. CDR3 region: CASSIQGRVRDTEAFF. As DNA, the CDR3 is TGCGCCAGCAGCATACAGGGGCGGGTAAGAGACACTGAAGCTTTCTTT.

As to this clone: This CDR3 is also generated by other DNA sequences in the sample. The rearrangement links TRBV6-5 to TRBJ1-5, with D possibly TRBD1 on 5 matching bases. The CDR3 runs 14 residues. Per the germline V gene, CDR1 is MNHEY and CDR2 is SVGAGI. V was trimmed by 0 bases and J by 5 bases, leaving 8 bases between them. The CDR3: CASSYSRGYQPQHF. As DNA, the CDR3 is TGTGCCAGCAGTTACTCGAGGGGTTATCAGCCCCAGCATTTT.

This clone was counted between two and nine times. This sample includes further DNA sequences coding for the same CDR3. This chain links TRBV6-5 with TRBJ1-5; 7 bases align to TRBD1. The CDR3 extends over 13 amino acids. Losses at the gene ends were 6 bases for V and 7 bases for J; bases not matched to a gene: 6. Germline-derived CDR1 and CDR2 are MNHEY and SVGAGI. The CDR3 DNA is TGTGCCAGCAGCCGACAGGGTGGCCAGCCCCAGCATTTT. Its translation: CASSRQGGQPQHF.

CDR3 sequence reads: CASSLVGAGTIYF. For the CDR3, the DNA is TGCGCCAGCAGCTTGGTAGGGGCGGGCACCATATATTTT. The chain couples TRBV5-1 to TRBJ1-3; D might be TRBD1 (5 bases). Trimming shortened V by 0 bases and J by 9 bases, and 10 bases separated the two germline ends. Germline-derived CDR1 and CDR2 are SGHRS and YFSETQ. This CDR3 region has 13 residues.